The 32 T cell receptor beta chains given below trace back to one sample, sequenced in a study of shared clonotypes between healthy human individuals. Data came from immunoSEQ multiplex PCR; TCRdb stores just in-frame clones and leaves some out. Of 2 million to 3 million clones listed, 80% to 95% were seen once; the top ten hold about 0.34%. Sequencing input: naive CD4+ T cells from PBMCs. This sample's subset: CD45RA+ positively selected. These receptors were collected from a man aged 18 to 29 in good health. Some clones in this sample may be carry-over from other donors' samples.

There are a few counts of this clone. This chain connects TRBV12-5 to TRBJ1-1; TRBD1 might be the D (5 bases). CDR3 length: 12 amino acids. Trimming stripped 6 bases from V and 3 bases from J, with 8 bases between. Germline V CDR1 and CDR2: LGHNT, FRNRAP. This chain's CDR3 is CASGDSYTEAFF. Here the CDR3 DNA reads TGTGCTAGTGGCGACAGCTACACTGAAGCTTTCTTT.

This chain joins TRBV6-5 and TRBJ2-1, with 7 bases matching TRBD2. The CDR3 spans 13 residues. Per the germline V gene, CDR1 is MNHEY and CDR2 is SVGAGI. The CDR3 region is CATREAVRNEQFF. The CDR3 nucleotides are TGTGCTACCCGGGAGGCCGTACGCAATGAGCAGTTCTTC.

The chain has TRBV5-1 and TRBJ1-1, with D possibly being TRBD1 (5 bases). The CDR3 runs to 15 residues. Looked up from germline, CDR1 is SGHRS and CDR2 is YFSETQ. V lost 4 bases and J 5 bases, leaving 18 bases between the germline ends. CDR3 nucleotides: TGCGCCAGCAGCCCGACCTCCAGGGTAGGAACTGAAGCTTTCTTT. Translating gives CASSPTSRVGTEAFF.

This chain links TRBV20-1 with TRBJ1-2; 7 nucleotides agree with TRBD1. V was clipped by 6 bases and J by 7 bases; unmatched bases: 5. This CDR3 contains 11 residues. Looked up from germline, CDR1 is DFQATT and CDR2 is SNEGSKA (reference sequence). The CDR3 DNA reads as TGCAGTGCAGACAGGGAGGGTGGCTACACCTTC. Amino acids: CSADREGGYTF.

The gene calls are TRBV18 and TRBJ1-1; D ambiguous. The CDR3 length is 13 residues. With 5 bases removed from V and 6 bases from J, the gap between germline ends came to 13 bases. Germline V gives CDR1 KGHSH, CDR2 LQKENI. CDR3 in DNA: TGTGCCAGCTCAGCCTCCCCCGGGGCTGAAGCTTTCTTT. Translation: CASSASPGAEAFF. Filled out from reference TRBV18 and TRBJ1-1, the complete variable domain reads NAGVMQNPRHLVRRRGQEARLRCSPMKGHSHVYWYRQLPEEGLKFMVYLQKENIIDESGMPKERFSAEFPKEGPSILRIQQVVRGDSAAYFCASSASPGAEAFFGQGTRLTVV.

The chain joins TRBV30 to TRBJ2-6; TRBD1 is a possible D gene (6 bases). V lost 5 bases and J 4 bases, leaving 15 bases between the germline ends. The CDR3 totals 15 residues. The V gene's germline CDR1 is GTSNPN and CDR2 SVGIG (reference sequence). This CDR3 reads CAWSTLGAGANVLTF. In DNA form, the CDR3 reads TGTGCCTGGTCCACTCTGGGGGCGGGGGCCAACGTCCTGACTTTC.

V gene TRBV4-1 combines with J gene TRBJ2-3; 13 positions match TRBD2. Germline V CDR1 and CDR2: MGHRA, YSYEKL. This CDR3 comprises 15 residues. J gave up 8 bases and V 2 bases, and 4 bases lay outside the gene matches. The CDR3 sequence: CASSQPTSGRPTQYF. The CDR3 DNA reads TGCGCCAGCAGCCAACCGACTAGCGGGAGGCCTACGCAGTATTTT.

The J gene is TRBJ1-4, the V gene TRBV28, with D possibly matching TRBD1 (6 bases). Deletions cut 3 bases from V and 5 bases from J, with 13 bases between. This CDR3 is 15 amino acids long. CDR1 is MDHEN and CDR2 is SYDVKM in the germline V gene. The CDR3 DNA reads TGTGCCAGCAGTTTCCCTGGACAGCAAAATGAAAAACTGTTTTTT. This encodes CASSFPGQQNEKLFF.

V is TRBV7-2 and J is TRBJ2-7; no reliable D call. V was clipped by 5 bases and J by 1 base, with 15 bases between them. Germline-derived CDR1 and CDR2 are SGHTA and FQGNSA. The CDR3 runs to 15 residues. In DNA form, the CDR3 reads TGTGCCAGCAGCCTCCAAGGATTTAGGTCCTACGAGCAGTACTTC. It specifies CASSLQGFRSYEQYF.

Worth noting for this clone: This sample includes further DNA sequences coding for the same CDR3. The chain employs TRBV28 and TRBJ1-2, with 7 positions matching TRBD1. This CDR3 spans 14 amino acids. V lost 3 bases to trimming and J lost 2 bases; unmatched junction nucleotides: 3. Germline-derived CDR1 and CDR2 are MDHEN and SYDVKM. In DNA, the CDR3 is TGTGCCAGCAGTTTCACGGGACAGAACTATGGCTACACCTTC. Translated, it gives CASSFTGQNYGYTF.

This chain uses TRBV9 with TRBJ2-7; tentatively, D is TRBD2 (5 bases). The CDR3 is made up of 13 amino acids. The germline V and J ends were trimmed by 2 bases and 9 bases, with 15 bases remaining between them. The germline CDR1 and CDR2 sequences are SGDLS and YYNGEE. The CDR3 loop reads CASSVLGDSGQYF. CDR3 in DNA: TGTGCCAGCAGCGTCCTCGGGGATTCAGGGCAGTACTTC.

The chain couples TRBV7-2 to TRBJ2-1; 10 bases are a match to TRBD2. V gave up 6 bases and J gave up 3 bases; unmatched junction bases: 8. CDR1 is SGHTA and CDR2 is FQGNSA in the germline V gene. This CDR3 contains 16 residues. The CDR3 nucleotides read TGTGCCAGCAGAGAAATAGCGGGAGGACGCTACAATGAGCAGTTCTTC. As protein: CASREIAGGRYNEQFF.

The J gene is TRBJ1-5, the V gene TRBV19, with D unresolved. Germline V CDR1 and CDR2: LNHDA, SQIVND (reference sequence). CDR3 length: 16 amino acids. Trimming pared 5 bases from V and 5 bases from J, leaving 19 bases between. CDR3 in DNA: TGTGCCAGTAGTGTCGGGCCCCATCGGGCTCATCAGCCCCAGCATTTT. It specifies CASSVGPHRAHQPQHF.

The V and J genes are TRBV6-1 and TRBJ1-2; 9 nucleotides agree with TRBD1. Per germline, CDR1 MNHNS and CDR2 SASEGT. V was pared by 8 bases and J by 7 bases, with 8 bases of the junction left unmatched. The CDR3 covers 13 residues. CDR3 nucleotides: TGTGCCAGCGCTACAGGGGGCCTTTTTGGCTACACCTTC. Its translation is CASATGGLFGYTF.

The rearrangement links TRBV7-8 to TRBJ1-1, with D unclear. Germline CDR1 and CDR2: SGHVS and FQNEAQ. The CDR3 totals 14 residues. V was cut by 8 bases and J by 4 bases, with 17 bases left in between. The CDR3 spells CASRRSNPSTEAFF. The DNA for the CDR3 is TGTGCCAGCCGTCGAAGTAACCCGAGCACTGAAGCTTTCTTT.

This chain connects TRBV5-6 to TRBJ2-3, with unresolved D. The CDR3 has 12 amino acids. From germline, CDR1 is SGHDT and CDR2 YYEEEE. The V end lost 4 bases, the J end lost 7 bases, and 10 bases lay between the germline ends. CDR3 in DNA: TGTGCCAGCAGCCGTGGTGGGTATACGCAGTATTTT. Translated, it gives CASSRGGYTQYF.

With respect to this clone: Other nucleotide sequences in the sample specify the same CDR3. DNA of the CDR3: TGCGCCAGCAGCTTAACCAACTATGGCTACACCTTC. Translated, it gives CASSLTNYGYTF. This chain uses TRBV5-1 with TRBJ1-2; the D is unclear. CDR1 and CDR2 from the germline V gene are SGHRS and YFSETQ. V lost 2 bases and J 2 bases, leaving 4 bases between the germline ends. The CDR3 totals 12 residues. Full variable domain (outside the CDR3, taken from reference TRBV5-1 and TRBJ1-2): KAGVTQTPRYLIKTRGQQVTLSCSPISGHRSVSWYQQTPGQGLQFLFEYFSETQRNKGNFPGRFSGRQFSNSRSEMNVSTLELGDSALYLCASSLTNYGYTFGSGTRLTVV.

The chain couples TRBV7-2 to TRBJ1-5; TRBD1 aligns across 7 bases. V dropped 0 bases and J dropped 2; count of bases not matched to a gene: 7. Germline V gives CDR1 SGHTA, CDR2 FQGNSA. The CDR3 spans 17 residues. CDR3 residues: CASSLAHRGDGNQPQHF. The CDR3 coding sequence is TGTGCCAGCAGCTTAGCGCACAGGGGTGACGGCAATCAGCCCCAGCATTTT.

The rearrangement joins TRBV7-9 to TRBJ1-2; possible D gene TRBD1, 6 bases. Trimming took off 3 bases at V and 5 bases at J, with 16 bases between the two ends. The CDR3 length is 15 residues. Germline CDR1 SEHNR, CDR2 FQNEAQ (reference sequence). The CDR3 is CASSLSVSGEYGYTF. CDR3 DNA: TGTGCCAGCAGCTTGAGCGTGTCAGGGGAGTATGGCTACACCTTC.

The CDR3 DNA follows: TGTGCCAGCAGCGAAGGGAGGCCCTACACAGATACGCAGTATTTT. It translates to CASSEGRPYTDTQYF. V gene TRBV7-2 combines with J gene TRBJ2-3; maybe TRBD2 (6 bases). The CDR3 runs 15 residues. CDR1 SGHTA and CDR2 FQGNSA come from the germline V gene. V lost 5 bases to trimming and J lost 2 bases, with 14 bases between them.

Details on this clone: Within the sample, other DNA sequences also encode this same CDR3. This chain uses TRBV29-1 with TRBJ2-1, with 10 bases that match TRBD2. This CDR3 is built from 14 residues. V dropped 4 bases and J dropped 6; count of bases not matched to a gene: 6. Germline loops: CDR1 SQVTM, CDR2 ANQGSEA. CDR3 sequence reads: CSVVRLAGANEQFF. As DNA, the CDR3 is TGCAGCGTTGTCCGGCTAGCGGGAGCCAATGAGCAGTTCTTC.

The CDR3 reads CASSLGHTGYNDGYTF. The DNA for the CDR3 is TGTGCCAGCAGCTTAGGTCACACAGGGTACAATGATGGCTACACCTTC. J is TRBJ1-2 and V is TRBV7-2; the D gene is possibly TRBD1 (6 bases). The CDR3 has 16 amino acids. Trimming left V 1 base short and J 6 bases short, with 18 bases between. The germline V gene encodes CDR1 SGHTA and CDR2 FQGNSA.

The chain combines TRBV30 with TRBJ2-1; a possible D gene is TRBD2 (6 bases). The CDR3 loop spans 12 amino acids. In germline, CDR1 is GTSNPN, CDR2 SVGIG (reference sequence). Trimming shortened V by 5 bases and J by 5 bases, and 10 bases separated the two germline ends. CDR3 amino acids: CAWVADNNEQFF. In DNA form, the CDR3 reads TGTGCCTGGGTAGCGGATAACAATGAGCAGTTCTTC.

Points on this clone: The sample holds other DNA sequences that translate to the same CDR3. The V and J genes are TRBV28 and TRBJ2-7; no clear D gene. Germline lookup yields CDR1 MDHEN and CDR2 SYDVKM. Trimming cost V 2 bases and J 4 bases, with 6 bases left between them. The CDR3 sequence is 12 residues long. The chain's CDR3 is CASSLRGYEQYF. The CDR3 DNA reads as TGTGCCAGCAGTTTAAGAGGTTACGAGCAGTACTTC. Filled out from reference TRBV28 and TRBJ2-7, the complete variable domain reads DVKVTQSSRYLVKRTGEKVFLECVQDMDHENMFWYRQDPGLGLRLIYFSYDVKMKEKGDIPEGYSVSREKKERFSLILESASTNQTSMYLCASSLRGYEQYFGPGTRLTVT.

The chain is built from TRBV5-5 and TRBJ2-7, with TRBD2 identical over 14 bases. Germline assignment: CDR1 SGHKS and CDR2 YYEKEE (reference sequence). The J segment lost 0 bases and the V segment lost 1 base, leaving 6 bases of the junction unmatched. The CDR3 extends over 18 amino acids. The CDR3 DNA is TGTGCCAGCAGCTTGAAAGGACTAGCGGGAGGTCCCTCCTACGAGCAGTACTTC. Its translation is CASSLKGLAGGPSYEQYF.

V and J are TRBV7-9 and TRBJ1-5; tentative D call: TRBD1 (5 bases). There are 16 residues in the CDR3. Looked up from germline, CDR1 is SEHNR and CDR2 is FQNEAQ (reference sequence). Trimming left V 6 bases short and J 5 bases short, with 20 bases between. The CDR3 loop reads CASSRLGTANYQPQHF. The CDR3, as DNA: TGTGCCAGCAGTCGATTGGGGACGGCTAATTATCAGCCCCAGCATTTT.

The chain recombines TRBV6-1 with TRBJ1-5, with D possibly being TRBD1 (6 bases). Germline lookup yields CDR1 MNHNS and CDR2 SASEGT. The CDR3 spans 15 residues. The V end was cut by 7 bases, the J end by 1 base, with 14 bases between. The CDR3: CASNLPGTSNQPQHF. The CDR3 DNA reads as TGTGCCAGCAACCTCCCCGGGACAAGCAATCAGCCCCAGCATTTT.

This clone was seen once. The sample carries other DNA sequences with the same CDR3. This chain uses TRBV11-2 with TRBJ2-5, with D uncertain. V was shortened by 1 base and J by 3 bases, with 6 bases between the two germline ends. The germline gives CDR1 SGHAT, CDR2 FQNNGV. There are 13 residues in the CDR3. CDR3 sequence reads: CASSLGLKETQYF. The CDR3, as DNA: TGTGCCAGCAGCTTAGGCCTCAAAGAGACCCAGTACTTC.

J is TRBJ2-5 and V is TRBV2; 7 bases map to TRBD1. Germline V CDR1 and CDR2: SNHLY, FYNNEI. With 5 bases clipped from V and 5 bases from J, the junction kept 8 bases outside the gene matches. The CDR3 length is 14 residues. The CDR3 here is CASSRQGFGETQYF. The CDR3 DNA reads TGTGCCAGCAGTCGACAGGGTTTTGGGGAGACCCAGTACTTC.

The V gene is TRBV7-6, the J gene TRBJ2-3; 13 bases line up with TRBD2. CDR3 length: 18 residues. Losses at the gene ends were 2 bases for V and 3 bases for J; bases not matched to a gene: 8. Germline loops: CDR1 SGHVS, CDR2 FNYEAQ. CDR3: CASSLKWTSGSGTDTQYF. In DNA, the CDR3 is TGTGCCAGCAGCTTAAAATGGACTAGCGGGAGTGGGACAGATACGCAGTATTTT.

The V and J genes are TRBV5-4 and TRBJ2-3; a possible D gene is TRBD2 (5 bases). Trimming took 4 bases from V and 0 from J, leaving 9 bases between them. In germline, CDR1 is SGHNT, CDR2 YYREEE (reference sequence). The CDR3 is made up of 14 amino acids. The DNA for the CDR3 is TGTGCCAGCAGCCCCGGGGTGAGCACAGATACGCAGTATTTT. Translating it yields CASSPGVSTDTQYF.

The V call is TRBV5-1, the J call TRBJ1-1; D gene uncertain. The CDR3 is 14 amino acids. Germline CDR1 and CDR2: SGHRS and YFSETQ. The V and J ends lost 1 base and 0 bases respectively, with 7 bases between them. Written as DNA, the CDR3 is TGCGCCAGCAGCTTGCTGCCCATGAACACTGAAGCTTTCTTT. Translation gives CASSLLPMNTEAFF. The full variable domain, with the rest looked up from reference TRBV5-1 and TRBJ1-1, is KAGVTQTPRYLIKTRGQQVTLSCSPISGHRSVSWYQQTPGQGLQFLFEYFSETQRNKGNFPGRFSGRQFSNSRSEMNVSTLELGDSALYLCASSLLPMNTEAFFGQGTRLTVV.